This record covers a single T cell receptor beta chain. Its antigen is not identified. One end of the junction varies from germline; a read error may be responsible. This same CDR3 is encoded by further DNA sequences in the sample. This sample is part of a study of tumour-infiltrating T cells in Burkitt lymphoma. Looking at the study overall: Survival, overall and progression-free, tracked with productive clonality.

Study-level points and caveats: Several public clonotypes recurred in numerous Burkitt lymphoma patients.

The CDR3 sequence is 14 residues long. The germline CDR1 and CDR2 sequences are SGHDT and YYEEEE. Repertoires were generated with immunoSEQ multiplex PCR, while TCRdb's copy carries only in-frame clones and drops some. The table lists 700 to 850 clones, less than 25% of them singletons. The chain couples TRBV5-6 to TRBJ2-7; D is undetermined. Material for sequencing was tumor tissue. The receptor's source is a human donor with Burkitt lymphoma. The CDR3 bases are TGTGCCAGTAGCTCGGAACAACAGTTCTACGAGCAGTACTTC. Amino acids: CASSSEQQFYEQYF.